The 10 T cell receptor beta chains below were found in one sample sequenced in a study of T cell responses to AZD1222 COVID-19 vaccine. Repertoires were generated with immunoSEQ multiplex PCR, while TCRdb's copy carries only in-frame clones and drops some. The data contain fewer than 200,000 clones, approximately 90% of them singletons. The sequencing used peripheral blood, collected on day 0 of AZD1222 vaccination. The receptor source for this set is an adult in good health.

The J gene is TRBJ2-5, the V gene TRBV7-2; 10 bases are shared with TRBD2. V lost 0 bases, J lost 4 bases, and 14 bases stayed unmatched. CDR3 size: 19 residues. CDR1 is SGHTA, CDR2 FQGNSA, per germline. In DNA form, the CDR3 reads TGTGCCAGCAGCTTAGCAAGGTCTAGCGGGAGTAGGCCCCCAGAGACCCAGTACTTC. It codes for CASSLARSSGSRPPETQYF.

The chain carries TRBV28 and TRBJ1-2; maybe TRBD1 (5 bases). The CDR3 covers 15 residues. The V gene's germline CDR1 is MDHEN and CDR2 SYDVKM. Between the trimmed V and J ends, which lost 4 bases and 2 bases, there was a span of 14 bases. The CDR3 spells CASSSQGEANYGYTF. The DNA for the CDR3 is TGTGCCAGCAGTTCCCAGGGCGAGGCCAACTATGGCTACACCTTC.

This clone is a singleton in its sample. The CDR3 region is CASSPRTFGHTQYF. The CDR3 DNA reads as TGTGCCAGCAGTCCTAGGACATTTGGGCATACGCAGTATTTT. The genes are TRBV27 and TRBJ2-3; D is possibly TRBD1 (5 bases). Between the trimmed V and J ends, which lost 5 bases and 7 bases, there was a span of 16 bases. Germline V gene sequence: CDR1 MNHEY, CDR2 SMNVEV (reference sequence). The CDR3 covers 14 residues.

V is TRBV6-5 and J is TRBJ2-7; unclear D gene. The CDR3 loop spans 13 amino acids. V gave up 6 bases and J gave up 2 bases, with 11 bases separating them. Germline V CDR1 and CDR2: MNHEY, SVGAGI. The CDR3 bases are TGTGCCAGCAGGGTAGAACAACCCTACGAGCAGTACTTC. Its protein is CASRVEQPYEQYF.

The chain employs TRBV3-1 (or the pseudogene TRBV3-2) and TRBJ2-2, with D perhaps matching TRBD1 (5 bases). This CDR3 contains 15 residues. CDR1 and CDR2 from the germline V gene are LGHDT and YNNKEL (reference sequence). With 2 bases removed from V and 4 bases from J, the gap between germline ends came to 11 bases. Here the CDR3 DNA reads TGTGCCAGCAGCCAACCCAGGGCGGCCACCGGGGAGCTGTTTTTT. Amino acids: CASSQPRAATGELFF.

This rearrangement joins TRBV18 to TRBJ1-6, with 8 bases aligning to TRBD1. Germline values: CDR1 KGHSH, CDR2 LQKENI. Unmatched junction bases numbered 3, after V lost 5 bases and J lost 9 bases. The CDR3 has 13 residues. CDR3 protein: CASSVDRGSPLHF. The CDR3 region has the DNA TGTGCCAGCTCAGTTGACAGGGGTTCACCCCTCCACTTT.

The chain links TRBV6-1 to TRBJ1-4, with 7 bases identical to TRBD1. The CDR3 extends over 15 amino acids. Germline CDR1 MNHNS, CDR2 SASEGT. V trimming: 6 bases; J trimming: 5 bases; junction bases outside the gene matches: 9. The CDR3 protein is CASSSVGTENEKLFF. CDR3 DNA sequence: TGTGCCAGCAGCTCCGTGGGGACAGAAAATGAAAAACTGTTTTTT.

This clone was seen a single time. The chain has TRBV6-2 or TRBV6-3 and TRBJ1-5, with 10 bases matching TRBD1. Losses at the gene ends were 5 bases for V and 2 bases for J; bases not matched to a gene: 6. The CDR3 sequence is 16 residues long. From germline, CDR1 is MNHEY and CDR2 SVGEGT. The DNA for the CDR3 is TGTGCCAGCAGTCGAACCGGGACAGGGGGCAATCAGCCCCAGCATTTT. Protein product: CASSRTGTGGNQPQHF.

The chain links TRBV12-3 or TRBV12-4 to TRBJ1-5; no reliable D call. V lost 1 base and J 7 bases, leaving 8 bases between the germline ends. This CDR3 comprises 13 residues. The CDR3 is CASSLDSHQPQHF. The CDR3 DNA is TGTGCCAGCAGTTTAGATTCGCACCAGCCCCAGCATTTT.

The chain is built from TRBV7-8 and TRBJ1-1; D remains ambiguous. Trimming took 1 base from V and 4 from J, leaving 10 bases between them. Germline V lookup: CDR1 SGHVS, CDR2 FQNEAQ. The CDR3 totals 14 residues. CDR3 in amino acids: CASSLGVFGTEAFF. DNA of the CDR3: TGTGCCAGCAGCTTAGGGGTTTTCGGCACTGAAGCTTTCTTT. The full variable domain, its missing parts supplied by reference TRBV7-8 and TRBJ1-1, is GAGVSQSPRYKVAKRGQDVALRCDPISGHVSLFWYQQALGQGPEFLTYFQNEAQLDKSGLPSDRFFAERPEGSVSTLKIQRTQQEDSAVYLCASSLGVFGTEAFFGQGTRLTVV.